This T cell receptor beta chain was documented in a study of T cells after yellow fever vaccination (dated by TCRdb to the late 2010s). At the level of the whole study: Libraries from fractions with low cell numbers were prepared with the SMART-Seq v4 Ultra Low Input RNA kit. The cohort comprised two healthy male donors, one aged 18 to 30 and one aged 30 to 40 years. Blood was drawn at multiple timepoints before and after primary and secondary immunization, with bulk PBMC replicates and cell subsets isolated. Bulk TCR alpha and beta repertoires were sequenced longitudinally to track T-cell clones before and after primary and booster YFV17D yellow fever vaccination. Overall results and qualifications from the work: Computational filtering was required because FACS-sorted repertoires could contain abundant contaminating clonotypes from the bulk population. A small share of clonotypes occurred in both CD4 and CD8 compartments, likely arising from convergent recombination. Most clones expanded after primary vaccination were re-detected after the booster (around 96% of CD4 and around 88% of CD8), suggesting broad memory maintenance. Because the study included only a couple of donors, the extent to which the findings can be generalized is limited. The secondary T-cell response was found to be weaker but faster than the primary response, with a peak reached on day 5 rather than on day 15.

Synthesis of TCR cDNA relied on 5'RACE template switching, a step that introduced a universal primer site along with unique molecular identifiers. cDNA synthesis was primed from both the TCR alpha and TCR beta constant segments. Libraries were amplified in two PCR steps, with sample barcodes and sequencing adapters added in the second step. Sequencing of the libraries was done on either Illumina HiSeq 2500 (2x100 bp) or NovaSeq (2x150 bp). As for the authors' bioinformatics: MIGEC was used to demultiplex reads and collapse the reads into UMI consensus sequences, and MiXCR was used for V(D)J alignment. Clonotypes responding to the vaccine were identified with edgeR on replicate PBMC samples, with the criteria of FDR below 0.01 and a log2 fold change above 5 up to day 15. CD4 or CD8 identity was assigned to each bulk clonotype according to whether the clonotype was present at higher abundance in the sequenced CD4 repertoire or the sequenced CD8 repertoire. TCRdb trimmed public reads at Q25 via fastp, called clones via MiXCR and kept in-frame beta chains. Rows merge per CDR3 protein into single entries with the most common DNA and genes. TCRdb assigned the V and J calls; the authors' analysis was not used. The sample table contains roughly 310,000 distinct CDR3 sequences; only one count was recorded for 8.7% of them. The top ten constitute approximately 18% of the sample.

V is cut by 2 bases and J by 10 bases, and the space between the germline ends is 17 bases. From the cysteine through the phenylalanine, the CDR3 covers 14 amino acids. Only the CDR3 DNA stays, 42 bases, in frame from base 1. The germline V gene (reference sequence) sets CDR1 to LGHDT and CDR2 to YNNKEL. Per the publication, the treatment or condition label means: live attenuated yellow fever vaccine strain. Two biological replicates of bulk PBMCs were collected at each blood-draw timepoint. PBMCs were isolated from peripheral blood using a standard Ficoll-Paque protocol. TriZol was used to extract RNA from bulk PBMCs, from CD4 and CD8 fractions, and from dextramer-positive and dextramer-negative fractions. This clonotype was counted at least ten times. Its binding antigen is unknown. Per-base quality was not reported, and no clone a single base away is much larger than it.

The material sequenced was PBMCs, taken on the day of the first yellow fever vaccination. The V and J genes are TRBV3-1 and TRBJ1-1; the D gene cannot be named for sure. The clonotype comes from a man between 18 and 35 years old who received the YFV17D yellow fever vaccine. The DNA sequence follows: TGTGCCAGCAGCCAAACCCCCGACCCGGAGGGAGCTTTCTTT. Its translation is CASSQTPDPEGAFF.